The TCR beta chain described here comes from a study of T cell repertoires in cytomegalovirus infection. TCRdb fed the reads into MiXCR, producing one record per CDR3 protein. The sample has more than 150,000 distinct CDR3 sequences; roughly 27% are singletons. Looked up from germline, CDR1 is SEHNR and CDR2 is FQNEAQ (reference sequence). The CDR3 extends over 15 amino acids. V shed 3 bases and J shed 4 bases, with 15 bases lying between them. The sequenced sample consisted of PBMCs. The sequence was collected from a human donor in good health (CMV status not recorded). Some clones in this sample may be carry-over from other donors' samples. The V and J genes are TRBV7-9 and TRBJ1-2; D call uncertain. The CDR3 here is CASSFLGRDGYGYTF. The CDR3 coding sequence is TGTGCCAGCAGCTTCCTCGGAAGGGATGGCTATGGCTACACCTTC.